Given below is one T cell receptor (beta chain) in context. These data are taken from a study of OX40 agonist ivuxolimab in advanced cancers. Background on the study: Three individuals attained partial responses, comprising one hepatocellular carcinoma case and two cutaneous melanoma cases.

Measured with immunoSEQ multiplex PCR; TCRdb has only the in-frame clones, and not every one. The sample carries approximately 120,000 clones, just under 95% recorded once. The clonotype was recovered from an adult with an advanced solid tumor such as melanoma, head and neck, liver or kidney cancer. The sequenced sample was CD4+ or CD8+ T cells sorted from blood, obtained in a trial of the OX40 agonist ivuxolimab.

The DNA for the CDR3 is TGTGCCAGCAGCTTAATGGGACAGGGGCACACCGGGGAGCTGTTTTTT. Translating gives CASSLMGQGHTGELFF. V gene TRBV7-3 combines with J gene TRBJ2-2; 10 bases agree with TRBD1. CDR3 size: 16 residues. From germline, CDR1 is SGHTA and CDR2 FQGTGA. With 1 base clipped from V and 3 bases from J, the junction kept 2 bases outside the gene matches.